A single sample gave rise to the 17 T cell receptor beta chains below, sequenced in a study of cytomegalovirus exposure and HLA in healthy donors. The PCR used 60 Vbeta and 13 Jbeta primers. Here immunoSEQ multiplex PCR was the method, and the copy in TCRdb shows in-frame clones only, minus some. The repertoire holds 75,000 to 90,000 clones, around 77% seen once, with 3% to 3.5% in the top ten. The sequenced material came from PBMCs. The source is a man aged 45-65 years in good health and CMV-seronegative.

The chain employs TRBV7-9 and TRBJ2-1; 7 nucleotides agree with TRBD1. There are 15 residues in the CDR3. J was trimmed by 14 bases and V by 0 bases; bases with no gene match: 13. From germline, CDR1 is SEHNR and CDR2 FQNEAQ (reference sequence). This CDR3 reads CASSLAGQGERGKFF. CDR3 bases: TGTGCCAGCAGCTTAGCGGGGCAGGGGGAACGTGGGAAGTTCTTC.

The chain recombines TRBV9 with TRBJ2-1, with 14 bases aligning to TRBD2. The CDR3 extends over 20 amino acids. The V segment lost 4 bases and the J segment 0 bases; nucleotides outside the gene matches: 12. Germline CDR1 is SGDLS and CDR2 is YYNGEE. The CDR3 reads CASSTRLAGGTTSSYNEQFF. CDR3 DNA sequence: TGTGCCAGCAGCACCAGACTAGCGGGGGGGACGACTAGCTCCTACAATGAGCAGTTCTTC.

The chain employs TRBV2 and TRBJ2-1, with 8 positions matching TRBD1. Per germline, CDR1 SNHLY and CDR2 FYNNEI. Unmatched junction bases numbered 9, after V lost 7 bases and J lost 7 bases. CDR3 size: 14 residues. CDR3 in DNA: TGTGCCAGCACCCGGGACAGGAACTCGAATGAGCAGTTCTTC. Its translation is CASTRDRNSNEQFF.

This clone was seen a few times. The rearrangement uses TRBV10-1 and TRBJ2-7; 9 bases fit TRBD1. The CDR3 contains 15 residues. With V trimmed by 6 bases and J by 5 bases, 11 bases remained unmatched. Germline V lookup: CDR1 WNHNN, CDR2 SYGVQD (reference sequence). The CDR3 sequence: CASREVGTGSDEQYF. CDR3 DNA: TGCGCCAGCAGGGAGGTGGGGACAGGGTCGGACGAGCAGTACTTC.

The V call is TRBV6-4, the J call TRBJ1-6, with unresolved D. This CDR3 has 15 amino acids. Germline-derived CDR1 and CDR2 are MRHNA and SNTAGT. Trimming took 6 bases from V and 0 from J, leaving 9 bases between them. This chain's CDR3 is CASSQQDSYNSPLHF. In DNA form, the CDR3 reads TGTGCCAGCAGCCAACAAGACTCCTATAATTCACCCCTCCACTTT.

V and J are TRBV19 and TRBJ1-5, with a possible D match to TRBD1 (5 bases). This CDR3 is built from 15 residues. The germline V gene has CDR1 LNHDA and CDR2 SQIVND (reference sequence). Trimming pared 5 bases from V and 1 base from J, leaving 12 bases between. The CDR3: CASSPRRGSNQPQHF. Written as DNA, the CDR3 is TGTGCCAGTAGTCCCAGGAGGGGAAGCAATCAGCCCCAGCATTTT.

The V call is TRBV6-6, the J call TRBJ1-3; D not resolved. Trimming left V 8 bases short and J 1 base short, with 9 bases between. The length of the CDR3 is 13 residues. CDR1 and CDR2 (germline): MNHNY, SVGAGI (reference sequence). CDR3 bases: TGTGCCAGCGGCCTCAGGTCTGGAAACACCATATATTTT. This codes for CASGLRSGNTIYF.

V usage is TRBV30 and J usage is TRBJ1-6, with TRBD1 identical over 7 bases. Trimming at V came to 3 bases and at J to 7 bases, leaving 15 bases not matched to a gene. CDR1 is GTSNPN and CDR2 is SVGIG in the germline V gene (reference sequence). The CDR3 has 17 amino acids. The CDR3 DNA reads TGTGCCTGGAGCAATACAGCCGTGGGACAGCAGAATTCACCCCTCCACTTT. Translation: CAWSNTAVGQQNSPLHF.

The chain carries TRBV9 and TRBJ1-2; possibly TRBD1 for D (6 bases). The CDR3 has 14 amino acids. CDR1 and CDR2 (germline): SGDLS, YYNGEE. V was cut by 0 bases and J by 8 bases, with 14 bases left in between. CDR3 in amino acids: CASSVGGGSEGYTF. CDR3 sequence (DNA): TGTGCCAGCAGCGTAGGGGGGGGCTCGGAGGGCTACACCTTC. Looking up the rest from reference TRBV9 and TRBJ1-2 gives the full variable domain: DSGVTQTPKHLITATGQRVTLRCSPRSGDLSVYWYQQSLDQGLQFLIQYYNGEERAKGNILERFSAQQFPDLHSELNLSSLELGDSALYFCASSVGGGSEGYTFGSGTRLTVV.

This clone was detected once. V usage is TRBV18 and J usage is TRBJ2-7; 10 nucleotides line up with TRBD1. Germline V gene data show CDR1 as KGHSH and CDR2 as LQKENI. V gave up 3 bases and J gave up 6 bases; unmatched junction bases: 5. This CDR3 spans 14 amino acids. CDR3 protein: CASSPDRGLGEQYF. Written as DNA, the CDR3 is TGTGCCAGCTCACCCGACAGGGGGCTTGGCGAGCAGTACTTC.

The chain employs TRBV19 and TRBJ1-4; D not resolved. CDR3 size: 13 residues. Germline CDR1 is LNHDA and CDR2 is SQIVND (reference sequence). V lost 4 bases and J 11 bases, leaving 14 bases between the germline ends. The CDR3 sequence: CASSNEPTGKLFF. The CDR3 region has the DNA TGTGCCAGTAGTAATGAGCCGACCGGGAAACTGTTTTTT.

The genes are TRBV6-1 and TRBJ2-2; no clear D. Trimming stripped 4 bases from V and 3 bases from J, with 9 bases between. Germline CDR1 reads MNHNS; CDR2 reads SASEGT. This CDR3 contains 14 residues. CDR3 in amino acids: CASSVGLHTGELFF. The CDR3 region has the DNA TGTGCCAGCAGTGTGGGCCTCCACACCGGGGAGCTGTTTTTT.

This clone was detected a few times. The V call is TRBV7-3, the J call TRBJ2-6, with a weak D call TRBD1 (5 bases). Trimming shortened V by 1 base and J by 0 bases, and 13 bases separated the two germline ends. This CDR3 region has 18 residues. Germline values: CDR1 SGHTA, CDR2 FQGTGA. CDR3 bases: TGTGCCAGCAGCTTAATGTTTACAGGAGACTCTGGGGCCAACGTCCTGACTTTC. The encoded protein is CASSLMFTGDSGANVLTF.

The chain has TRBV30 and TRBJ2-5, with 8 bases lining up with TRBD2. CDR1 GTSNPN and CDR2 SVGIG come from the germline V gene (reference sequence). V was pared by 5 bases and J by 5 bases, with 4 bases of the junction left unmatched. The CDR3 spans 12 residues. This CDR3 reads CAWVRGGETQYF. DNA for the CDR3: TGTGCCTGGGTCCGGGGGGGGGAGACCCAGTACTTC.

The chain employs TRBV19 and TRBJ2-3; 7 bases are a match to TRBD2. The ends lost 3 bases at V and 0 bases at J; junction bases unmatched: 3. The V gene's germline CDR1 is LNHDA and CDR2 SQIVND (reference sequence). This CDR3 is 15 amino acids long. CDR3 loop: CASSIGGGSTDTQYF. The CDR3 DNA is TGTGCCAGTAGTATTGGGGGGGGTAGCACAGATACGCAGTATTTT.

This clone was detected only once. This sequence joins TRBV2 and TRBJ2-7; D might be TRBD1 (5 bases). Germline loops: CDR1 SNHLY, CDR2 FYNNEI. CDR3 length equals 14 residues. The V and J ends lost 6 bases and 3 bases respectively, with 15 bases between them. The CDR3 loop is CASSRLPRGYEQYF. In nucleotides, the CDR3 is TGTGCCAGCAGCCGACTTCCAAGGGGCTACGAGCAGTACTTC. Drawing the rest from reference TRBV2 and TRBJ2-7, the complete variable domain is EPEVTQTPSHQVTQMGQEVILRCVPISNHLYFYWYRQILGQKVEFLVSFYNNEISEKSEIFDDQFSVERPDGSNFTLKIRSTKLEDSAMYFCASSRLPRGYEQYFGPGTRLTVT.

The rearrangement uses TRBV9 and TRBJ2-5; TRBD1 is a possible D gene (5 bases). The germline CDR1 and CDR2 sequences are SGDLS and YYNGEE. The CDR3 has 14 residues. Trimming stripped 3 bases from V and 1 base from J, with 10 bases between. CDR3 in DNA: TGTGCCAGCAGCGCCGGACAACCCCAAGAGACCCAGTACTTC. The encoded protein is CASSAGQPQETQYF.